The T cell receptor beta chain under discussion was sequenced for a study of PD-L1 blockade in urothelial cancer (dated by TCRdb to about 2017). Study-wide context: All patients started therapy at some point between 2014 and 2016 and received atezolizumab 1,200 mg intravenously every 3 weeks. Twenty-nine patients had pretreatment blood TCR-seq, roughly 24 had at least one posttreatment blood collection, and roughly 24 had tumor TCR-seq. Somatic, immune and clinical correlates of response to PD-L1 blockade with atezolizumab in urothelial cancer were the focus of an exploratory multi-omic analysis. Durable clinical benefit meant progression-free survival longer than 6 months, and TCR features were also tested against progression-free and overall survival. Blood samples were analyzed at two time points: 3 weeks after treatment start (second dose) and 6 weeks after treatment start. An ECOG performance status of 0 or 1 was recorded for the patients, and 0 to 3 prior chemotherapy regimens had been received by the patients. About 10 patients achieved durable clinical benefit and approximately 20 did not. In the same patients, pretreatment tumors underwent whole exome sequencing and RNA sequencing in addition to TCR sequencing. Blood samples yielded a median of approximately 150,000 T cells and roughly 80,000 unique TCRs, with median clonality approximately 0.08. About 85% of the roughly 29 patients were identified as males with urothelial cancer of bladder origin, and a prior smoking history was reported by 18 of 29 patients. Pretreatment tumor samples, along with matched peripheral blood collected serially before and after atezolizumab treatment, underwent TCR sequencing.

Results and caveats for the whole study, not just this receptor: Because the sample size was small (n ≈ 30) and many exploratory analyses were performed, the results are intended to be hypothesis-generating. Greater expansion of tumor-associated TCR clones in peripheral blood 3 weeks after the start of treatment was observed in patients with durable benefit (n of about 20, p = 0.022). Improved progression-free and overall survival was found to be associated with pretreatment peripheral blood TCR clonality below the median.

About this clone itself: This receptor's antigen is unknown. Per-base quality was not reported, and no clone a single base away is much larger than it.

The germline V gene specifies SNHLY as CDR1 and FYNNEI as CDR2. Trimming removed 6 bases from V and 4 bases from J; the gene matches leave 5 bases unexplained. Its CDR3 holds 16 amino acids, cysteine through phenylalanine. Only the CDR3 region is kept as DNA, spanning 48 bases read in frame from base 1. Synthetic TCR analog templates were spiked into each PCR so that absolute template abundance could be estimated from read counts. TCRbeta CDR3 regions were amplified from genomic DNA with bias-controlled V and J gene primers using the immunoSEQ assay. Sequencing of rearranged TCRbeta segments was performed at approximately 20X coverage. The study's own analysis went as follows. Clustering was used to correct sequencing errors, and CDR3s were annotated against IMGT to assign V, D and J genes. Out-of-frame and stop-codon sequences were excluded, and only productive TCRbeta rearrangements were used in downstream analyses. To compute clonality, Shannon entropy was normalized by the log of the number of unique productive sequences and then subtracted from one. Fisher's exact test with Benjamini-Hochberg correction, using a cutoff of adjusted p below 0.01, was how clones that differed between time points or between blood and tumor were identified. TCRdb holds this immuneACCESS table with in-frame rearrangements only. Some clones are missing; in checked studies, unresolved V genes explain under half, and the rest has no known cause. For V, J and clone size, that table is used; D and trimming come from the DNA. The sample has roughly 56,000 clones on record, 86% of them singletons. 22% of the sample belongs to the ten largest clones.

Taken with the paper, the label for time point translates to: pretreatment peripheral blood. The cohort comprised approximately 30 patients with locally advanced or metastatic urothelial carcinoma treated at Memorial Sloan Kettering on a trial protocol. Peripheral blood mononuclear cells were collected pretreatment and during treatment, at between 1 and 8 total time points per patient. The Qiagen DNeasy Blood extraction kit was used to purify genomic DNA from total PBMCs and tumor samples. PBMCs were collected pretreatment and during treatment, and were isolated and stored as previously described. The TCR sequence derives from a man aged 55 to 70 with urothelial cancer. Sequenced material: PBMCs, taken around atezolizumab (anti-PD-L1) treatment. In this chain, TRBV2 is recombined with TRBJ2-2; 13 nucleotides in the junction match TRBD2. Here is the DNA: TGTGCCAGCAGGGAACTAGCGGGAGGGTCCACCGGGGAGCTGTTTTTT. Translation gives CASRELAGGSTGELFF.